Following are 18 T cell receptor beta chains from one sample sequenced in a study of STAT3 mutations in large granular lymphocyte leukemia. Study-wide points: Every T-LGLL patient had at least one immunodominant TCRbeta clonotype.

Only in-frame clones appear in the TCRdb table, and some are missing; sequencing was by immunoSEQ multiplex PCR. The repertoire consists of some 5,000 clones, with under 55% occurring once and the leading ten covering under 90%. No antigen has been assigned to these receptors. Material for sequencing was peripheral blood mononuclear cells. The receptors originated from a man between 60 and 75 years old with T-cell large granular lymphocyte leukemia. Some clones in this sample may be carry-over from other donors' samples.

The chain combines TRBV30 with TRBJ2-1, with no clear D. Germline loops: CDR1 GTSNPN, CDR2 SVGIG (reference sequence). There are 12 residues in the CDR3. V gave up 5 bases and J gave up 10 bases, with 15 bases separating them. CDR3 nucleotides: TGTGCCTGGGCAGAGGATAGAGAGGAGCAGTTCTTC. Translation gives CAWAEDREEQFF.

This sequence joins TRBV18 and TRBJ2-3, with D possibly matching TRBD1 (5 bases). The V gene's germline CDR1 is KGHSH and CDR2 LQKENI. The CDR3 contains 12 residues. The V end was cut by 3 bases, the J end by 5 bases, with 6 bases between. For the CDR3, the DNA is TGTGCCAGCTCACCCCAGGGAGATACGCAGTATTTT. Residues: CASSPQGDTQYF. Full variable domain (rest looked up from reference TRBV18 and TRBJ2-3): NAGVMQNPRHLVRRRGQEARLRCSPMKGHSHVYWYRQLPEEGLKFMVYLQKENIIDESGMPKERFSAEFPKEGPSILRIQQVVRGDSAAYFCASSPQGDTQYFGPGTRLTVL.

The chain links TRBV5-4 to TRBJ1-1, with TRBD1 matching over 10 bases. The germline V gene encodes CDR1 SGHNT and CDR2 YYREEE (reference sequence). The CDR3 loop spans 15 amino acids. After removal of 4 bases from V and 3 bases from J, the junction contained 6 bases not matched to a gene. CDR3 sequence (DNA): TGTGCCAGCAGCGGGGGACAGGGGCTCGACACTGAAGCTTTCTTT. Its protein product is CASSGGQGLDTEAFF.

The chain links TRBV30 to TRBJ1-2, with 7 bases identical to TRBD1. This CDR3 has 13 residues. CDR1 is GTSNPN and CDR2 is SVGIG in the germline V gene (reference sequence). With V trimmed by 3 bases and J by 2 bases, 3 bases remained unmatched. CDR3 sequence: CAWSLQGNYGYTF. The CDR3 DNA reads TGTGCCTGGAGCTTACAGGGGAACTATGGCTACACCTTC. The full variable domain, completed using reference TRBV30 and TRBJ1-2, is SQTIHQWPATLVQPVGSPLSLECTVEGTSNPNLYWYRQAAGRGLQLLFYSVGIGQISSEVPQNLSASRPQDRQFILSSKKLLLSDSGFYLCAWSLQGNYGYTFGSGTRLTVV.

This clone has more than one count but fewer than ten. V is TRBV18 and J is TRBJ1-5, with 9 bases identical to TRBD1. V gave up 2 bases and J gave up 4 bases; unmatched junction bases: 0. The CDR3 is 14 residues long. Per germline, CDR1 KGHSH and CDR2 LQKENI. As DNA, the CDR3 is TGTGCCAGCTCACCAGGGACAGGGAATCAGCCCCAGCATTTT. Protein product: CASSPGTGNQPQHF.

The chain couples TRBV29-1 to TRBJ2-3, with a weak D call TRBD2 (6 bases). The CDR3 has 12 amino acids. In germline, CDR1 is SQVTM, CDR2 ANQGSEA. V dropped 4 bases and J dropped 4 bases, with 9 bases sitting between them. This CDR3 reads CSVVRGSDTQYF. DNA for the CDR3: TGCAGCGTTGTGCGGGGCTCAGATACGCAGTATTTT.

In DNA form, the CDR3 reads TGCGCCAGCAGCTCTCAGGCGGGAGGTTATGAAGCTTTCTTT. This codes for CASSSQAGGYEAFF. The chain is built from TRBV5-1 and TRBJ1-1; D not certain. From germline, CDR1 is SGHRS and CDR2 YFSETQ. This CDR3 is 14 amino acids long. The V end was cut by 3 bases, the J end by 7 bases, with 16 bases between.

CDR3 loop: CASSLGQGNYEQYF. CDR3 bases: TGCGCCAGCAGCTTGGGACAGGGGAACTACGAGCAGTACTTC. The rearrangement links TRBV5-1 to TRBJ2-7, with TRBD1 matching 8 bases. This CDR3 has 14 amino acids. The trim removed 0 bases at V and 3 bases at J, leaving 2 bases unmatched. CDR1 is SGHRS and CDR2 is YFSETQ in the germline V gene.

The V call is TRBV7-7, the J call TRBJ1-6; D is perhaps TRBD1 (5 bases). Germline lookup yields CDR1 SSHAT and CDR2 FNYEAQ (reference sequence). This CDR3 has 13 amino acids. V gave up 5 bases and J gave up 9 bases, with 11 bases separating them. The CDR3 sequence is CASSENQGSPLHF. The CDR3 DNA is TGTGCCAGCAGCGAGAACCAGGGTTCACCCCTCCACTTT.

The gene calls are TRBV5-1 and TRBJ2-2; D may be TRBD2 (7 bases). V lost 2 bases and J 2 bases, leaving 13 bases between the germline ends. The CDR3 is made up of 16 amino acids. Per germline, CDR1 SGHRS and CDR2 YFSETQ. The CDR3 nucleotides read TGCGCCAGCAGCTTCGTGCGGGGGCCCAACACCGGGGAGCTGTTTTTT. Protein product: CASSFVRGPNTGELFF.

This clone was seen only a few times. This chain uses TRBV11-3 with TRBJ1-1, with D possibly being TRBD1 (5 bases). This CDR3 is 15 amino acids long. Germline loops: CDR1 SGHNT, CDR2 YENEEA. V lost 1 base and J 4 bases, leaving 13 bases between the germline ends. CDR3 in DNA: TGTGCCAGCAGCTTAGGGTCCGGGGCTGGCACTGAAGCTTTCTTT. Protein product: CASSLGSGAGTEAFF.

For the CDR3, the DNA is TGTGCCAGCAGCGAGGGAGCGCGAACTAATGAAAAACTGTTTTTT. Translating it yields CASSEGARTNEKLFF. The chain joins TRBV5-6 to TRBJ1-4, with D unresolved. Between the trimmed V and J ends, which lost 4 bases and 1 base, there was a span of 11 bases. There are 15 residues in the CDR3. Germline V gene data show CDR1 as SGHDT and CDR2 as YYEEEE.

This clone was seen a few times. The rearrangement joins TRBV5-1 to TRBJ2-5; D ambiguous. Per the germline V gene, CDR1 is SGHRS and CDR2 is YFSETQ. V dropped 0 bases and J dropped 2 bases, with 5 bases sitting between them. CDR3 size: 13 residues. DNA of the CDR3: TGCGCCAGCAGCTTGGGGCAGCAAGAGACCCAGTACTTC. Translating gives CASSLGQQETQYF. Full variable domain (remainder filled in from reference TRBV5-1 and TRBJ2-5): KAGVTQTPRYLIKTRGQQVTLSCSPISGHRSVSWYQQTPGQGLQFLFEYFSETQRNKGNFPGRFSGRQFSNSRSEMNVSTLELGDSALYLCASSLGQQETQYFGPGTRLLVL.

The chain combines TRBV29-1 with TRBJ1-2; D remains unclear. Germline CDR1 and CDR2: SQVTM and ANQGSEA. The CDR3 totals 12 residues. V shed 6 bases and J shed 8 bases, with 16 bases lying between them. The CDR3 bases are TGCAGCGTGGACGTGTCGGTCCGGGGCTACACCTTC. It encodes CSVDVSVRGYTF.

The chain couples TRBV18 to TRBJ2-2; 7 nucleotides align to TRBD2. The V and J ends lost 4 bases and 5 bases, in that order; junction bases with no gene match: 16. CDR1 and CDR2 from the germline V gene are KGHSH and LQKENI. The CDR3 length is 18 residues. This chain's CDR3 is CASSRDSSGAGGTGELFF. The CDR3 region has the DNA TGTGCCAGCTCACGGGACTCTAGCGGCGCCGGGGGGACCGGGGAGCTGTTTTTT.

The sample holds a few counts of this clone. The chain joins TRBV28 to TRBJ1-5; 7 bases match TRBD1. Germline V lookup: CDR1 MDHEN, CDR2 SYDVKM. V was clipped by 8 bases and J by 3 bases; unmatched bases: 7. The CDR3 consists of 14 residues. The CDR3 sequence: CASGAGGTNQPQHF. For the CDR3, the DNA is TGTGCCAGCGGGGCAGGGGGGACCAATCAGCCCCAGCATTTT.

V usage is TRBV19 and J usage is TRBJ2-1; tentative D call: TRBD2 (6 bases). Trimming shortened V by 0 bases and J by 4 bases, and 13 bases separated the two germline ends. The CDR3 has 16 amino acids. Germline loops: CDR1 LNHDA, CDR2 SQIVND (reference sequence). DNA for the CDR3: TGTGCCAGTAGTATAGATGGGGCTAGCGATTACAATGAGCAGTTCTTC. As protein: CASSIDGASDYNEQFF.

CDR3 bases: TGTGCCAGCAGGGGAGGGAACGAGCAGTACGTC. Translating it yields CASRGGNEQYV. The V and J genes are TRBV6-6 and TRBJ2-7, with 7 bases fitting TRBD2. The CDR3 sequence is 11 residues long. V lost 6 bases to trimming and J lost 5 bases; unmatched junction nucleotides: 1. Germline V CDR1 and CDR2: MNHNY, SVGAGI (reference sequence).